A selection of T cell receptor beta chains follows, all from one sample in a study of blood T cells in healthy people across ages. TCRdb itself ran the 5' RACE reads through MiXCR, one entry per CDR3 protein. Here the sample spans under 1,000,000 distinct CDR3 sequences, roughly 46% being singletons. Input material: blood. These receptors were taken from an elderly man in good health. The CDR3 runs from the conserved cysteine through the conserved F or W. The D gene is left open where the match is weak. Not all rows give a size; the values are once, few, many and, for expanded clones, a class.

D gene: TRBD2; J gene: TRBJ2-1; V gene: TRBV20-1; clone size: few; CDR3 protein: CSARAAGNYNEQFF; CDR3 DNA: TGCAGTGCTAGAGCAGCGGGGAACTACAATGAGCAGTTCTTC
D gene: TRBD2; J gene: TRBJ2-3; V gene: TRBV7-2; clone size: few; CDR3 protein: CASSLQAGDTDTQYF; CDR3 DNA: TGTGCCAGCAGCTTACAGGCGGGAGATACAGATACGCAGTATTTT
D gene: -; J gene: TRBJ2-7; V gene: TRBV9; clone size: -; CDR3 protein: CASSVGGTSSSYNEQYF; CDR3 DNA: TGTGCCAGCAGCGTCGGTGGGACTTCCTCCTCCTACAATGAGCAGTACTTC
D gene: -; J gene: TRBJ2-5; V gene: TRBV5-1; clone size: many; CDR3 protein: CASSQEGGHQETQYF; CDR3 DNA: TGCGCCAGCAGCCAGGAGGGGGGTCACCAAGAGACCCAGTACTTC
D gene: TRBD2; J gene: TRBJ2-3; V gene: TRBV28; clone size: many; CDR3 protein: CASSSRSGRADDETDTQYF; CDR3 DNA: TGTGCCAGCAGTTCCCGTAGCGGGAGGGCCGATGATGAGACAGATACGCAGTATTTT
D gene: -; J gene: TRBJ2-7; V gene: TRBV20-1; clone size: few; CDR3 protein: CSARGRAGYEQYF; CDR3 DNA: TGCAGTGCTAGAGGCAGGGCCGGGTACGAGCAGTACTTC
D gene: TRBD1; J gene: TRBJ2-7; V gene: TRBV7-2; clone size: many; CDR3 protein: CASSPLGGKAEQYF; CDR3 DNA: TGTGCCAGCAGCCCTTTAGGGGGCAAGGCCGAGCAGTACTTC
D gene: TRBD1; J gene: TRBJ2-7; V gene: TRBV25-1; clone size: many; CDR3 protein: CSTGTENEQYF; CDR3 DNA: TGTTCGACCGGGACAGAAAACGAGCAGTACTTC
D gene: -; J gene: TRBJ2-5; V gene: TRBV9; clone size: -; CDR3 protein: CASSVASGGIQETQYF; CDR3 DNA: TGTGCCAGCAGCGTAGCCTCAGGGGGGATACAAGAGACCCAGTACTTC
D gene: -; J gene: TRBJ2-7; V gene: TRBV9; clone size: -; CDR3 protein: CASSPNAGGRVAYEQYF; CDR3 DNA: TGTGCCAGCAGCCCAAACGCCGGGGGACGTGTCGCCTACGAGCAGTACTTC
D gene: -; J gene: TRBJ2-7; V gene: TRBV6-6; clone size: -; CDR3 protein: CASSYERNYEQYF; CDR3 DNA: TGTGCCAGCAGTTACGAGCGGAACTACGAGCAGTACTTC
D gene: TRBD1; J gene: TRBJ2-5; V gene: TRBV4-3; clone size: few; CDR3 protein: CASSQDLRQGIGEQYF; CDR3 DNA: TGCGCCAGCAGCCAAGATCTTCGACAGGGTATCGGTGAGCAGTACTTC
D gene: -; J gene: TRBJ1-4; V gene: TRBV29-1; clone size: few; CDR3 protein: CSGGDGGNWFF; CDR3 DNA: TGCAGCGGGGGGGACGGTGGTAATTGGTTTTTT
D gene: -; J gene: TRBJ2-5; V gene: TRBV28; clone size: few; CDR3 protein: CASTRTSGETQYF; CDR3 DNA: TGTGCCAGCACCAGGACATCTGGGGAGACCCAGTACTTC
D gene: -; J gene: TRBJ1-4; V gene: TRBV12-3/TRBV12-4; clone size: -; CDR3 protein: CASTEGASNEKLFF; CDR3 DNA: TGTGCCAGCACTGAAGGGGCCAGTAATGAAAAACTGTTTTTT
D gene: TRBD2; J gene: TRBJ2-6; V gene: TRBV27; clone size: many; CDR3 protein: CASSLLSAGGTGANVLTF; CDR3 DNA: TGTGCCAGCAGTTTATTATCGGCGGGAGGAACTGGGGCCAACGTCCTGACTTTC
D gene: -; J gene: TRBJ2-5; V gene: TRBV9; clone size: -; CDR3 protein: CASSVAPLQETQYF; CDR3 DNA: TGTGCCAGCAGCGTAGCCCCTCTACAAGAGACCCAGTACTTC
D gene: TRBD2; J gene: TRBJ2-7; V gene: TRBV12-3/TRBV12-4; clone size: -; CDR3 protein: CASSLLPPAGLSNEQYF; CDR3 DNA: TGTGCCAGCAGCCTCCTTCCCCCAGCGGGGTTGTCTAATGAGCAGTACTTC
D gene: -; J gene: TRBJ2-3; V gene: TRBV5-1; clone size: -; CDR3 protein: CASSLAASWTDTQYF; CDR3 DNA: TGCGCCAGCAGCTTGGCTGCCAGTTGGACAGATACGCAGTATTTT
D gene: TRBD1; J gene: TRBJ2-5; V gene: TRBV28; clone size: -; CDR3 protein: CASSLGDRGRKQYF; CDR3 DNA: TGTGCCAGCAGTTTAGGGGACAGGGGGCGTAAGCAGTACTTC
D gene: TRBD2; J gene: TRBJ2-1; V gene: TRBV27; clone size: -; CDR3 protein: CASSPRLAGSSYNEQFF; CDR3 DNA: TGTGCCAGCAGTCCCAGACTAGCGGGAAGCTCCTACAATGAGCAGTTCTTC
D gene: TRBD1; J gene: TRBJ1-6; V gene: TRBV28; clone size: -; CDR3 protein: CASRTGGSPLHF; CDR3 DNA: TGTGCCAGCAGGACAGGGGGTTCACCCCTCCACTTT
D gene: -; J gene: TRBJ1-4; V gene: TRBV12-3/TRBV12-4; clone size: -; CDR3 protein: CASSFPGRGEKLFF; CDR3 DNA: TGTGCCAGCAGTTTCCCCGGGAGGGGTGAAAAACTGTTTTTT
D gene: TRBD2; J gene: TRBJ2-1; V gene: TRBV5-5; clone size: -; CDR3 protein: CASSPGLAGSSSYNEQFF; CDR3 DNA: TGTGCCAGCAGCCCGGGACTAGCGGGGTCAAGCTCCTACAATGAGCAGTTCTTC
D gene: TRBD2; J gene: TRBJ2-2; V gene: TRBV15; clone size: -; CDR3 protein: CATSRVAGGTGELFF; CDR3 DNA: TGTGCCACCAGCAGAGTAGCGGGAGGCACCGGGGAGCTGTTTTTT
D gene: -; J gene: TRBJ1-4; V gene: TRBV18; clone size: -; CDR3 protein: CASSPDSPPNEKLFF; CDR3 DNA: TGTGCCAGCTCGCCGGACAGCCCGCCAAATGAAAAACTGTTTTTT
D gene: TRBD2; J gene: TRBJ2-1; V gene: TRBV4-3; clone size: -; CDR3 protein: CASSKLAGASYNEQFF; CDR3 DNA: TGCGCCAGCAGCAAACTAGCGGGGGCCTCCTACAATGAGCAGTTCTTC
D gene: -; J gene: TRBJ2-7; V gene: TRBV4-3; clone size: -; CDR3 protein: CASSPTGTSAQYF; CDR3 DNA: TGCGCCAGCAGCCCGACAGGGACTTCGGCCCAGTACTTC
D gene: TRBD2; J gene: TRBJ2-1; V gene: TRBV20-1; clone size: many; CDR3 protein: CSALAVFSSYNEQFF; CDR3 DNA: TGCAGTGCCCTAGCGGTCTTCAGCTCCTACAATGAGCAGTTCTTC
D gene: -; J gene: TRBJ2-3; V gene: TRBV14; clone size: many; CDR3 protein: CASSPLGGSSTDTQYF; CDR3 DNA: TGTGCCAGCAGTCCCCTAGGCGGGTCAAGCACAGATACGCAGTATTTT
D gene: -; J gene: TRBJ1-2; V gene: TRBV25-1; clone size: -; CDR3 protein: CASSAHGGNYGYTF; CDR3 DNA: TGTGCCAGCAGTGCGCATGGCGGGAACTATGGCTACACCTTC
D gene: -; J gene: TRBJ2-4; V gene: TRBV21-1; clone size: few; CDR3 protein: CASSTRWSDRAVWEQYF; CDR3 DNA: TGTGCCAGCAGCACCCGTTGGTCGGACAGGGCGGTGTGGGAGCAGTACTTC
D gene: -; J gene: TRBJ2-1; V gene: TRBV12-3/TRBV12-4; clone size: few; CDR3 protein: CASSLDGSGDNEQFF; CDR3 DNA: TGTGCCAGCAGTTTAGACGGGAGCGGTGACAATGAGCAGTTCTTC
D gene: -; J gene: TRBJ2-7; V gene: TRBV30; clone size: many; CDR3 protein: CAWSIAGSYEQYF; CDR3 DNA: TGTGCCTGGAGTATCGCGGGGAGCTACGAGCAGTACTTC
D gene: TRBD2; J gene: TRBJ2-7; V gene: TRBV10-3; clone size: -; CDR3 protein: CAISDTFGTSGIEQYF; CDR3 DNA: TGTGCCATCAGTGACACTTTCGGGACTAGCGGGATCGAGCAGTACTTC
D gene: -; J gene: TRBJ2-7; V gene: TRBV14; clone size: many; CDR3 protein: CASSHSYEQYF; CDR3 DNA: TGTGCCAGCAGTCACTCCTACGAGCAGTACTTC
D gene: TRBD1; J gene: TRBJ2-7; V gene: TRBV4-3; clone size: -; CDR3 protein: CASSPGTGNFYEQYF; CDR3 DNA: TGCGCCAGCAGCCCCGGGACAGGGAACTTCTACGAGCAGTACTTC
D gene: -; J gene: TRBJ1-4; V gene: TRBV28; clone size: -; CDR3 protein: CASSFQALGTNGKLFF; CDR3 DNA: TGTGCCAGCAGTTTTCAGGCATTAGGGACTAATGGAAAACTGTTTTTT
D gene: TRBD1; J gene: TRBJ2-7; V gene: TRBV30; clone size: few; CDR3 protein: CAWEMNRGTYEQYF; CDR3 DNA: TGTGCCTGGGAAATGAACAGGGGCACCTACGAGCAGTACTTC
D gene: -; J gene: TRBJ2-7; V gene: TRBV29-1; clone size: few; CDR3 protein: CSVARPPGDEQYF; CDR3 DNA: TGCAGCGTTGCGAGACCGCCTGGTGACGAGCAGTACTTC
D gene: TRBD2; J gene: TRBJ2-1; V gene: TRBV7-2; clone size: -; CDR3 protein: CASSLGIGGSSYNEQFF; CDR3 DNA: TGTGCCAGCAGCTTAGGAATTGGCGGGAGCTCCTACAATGAGCAGTTCTTC
D gene: -; J gene: TRBJ2-1; V gene: TRBV27; clone size: few; CDR3 protein: CASSLSAGSSYNEQFF; CDR3 DNA: TGTGCCAGCAGTTTATCTGCTGGAAGCTCCTACAATGAGCAGTTCTTC
D gene: TRBD1; J gene: TRBJ2-7; V gene: TRBV6-2/TRBV6-3; clone size: -; CDR3 protein: CASKAGQEYYEQYF; CDR3 DNA: TGTGCCAGCAAGGCGGGACAGGAATACTACGAGCAGTACTTC
D gene: -; J gene: TRBJ2-5; V gene: TRBV15; clone size: -; CDR3 protein: CATSRAQDTFAQYF; CDR3 DNA: TGTGCCACCAGCAGAGCCCAAGACACCTTCGCCCAGTACTTC
D gene: TRBD2; J gene: TRBJ2-3; V gene: TRBV25-1; clone size: -; CDR3 protein: CASSAAGTSVPDTQYF; CDR3 DNA: TGTGCCAGCAGTGCGGCTGGGACTAGCGTCCCAGATACGCAGTATTTT
D gene: -; J gene: TRBJ2-3; V gene: TRBV5-1; clone size: -; CDR3 protein: CASSRGQEGTDTQYF; CDR3 DNA: TGCGCCAGCAGCCGCGGACAGGAGGGGACAGATACGCAGTATTTT
D gene: TRBD1; J gene: TRBJ2-1; V gene: TRBV6-2/TRBV6-3; clone size: few; CDR3 protein: CASRLGTGGGFSEQFF; CDR3 DNA: TGTGCCAGCAGACTCGGGACAGGGGGCGGTTTCAGTGAGCAGTTCTTC
D gene: -; J gene: TRBJ2-7; V gene: TRBV5-6; clone size: -; CDR3 protein: CASSFARSSYEQYF; CDR3 DNA: TGTGCCAGCAGCTTTGCTAGATCTTCCTACGAGCAGTACTTC
D gene: -; J gene: TRBJ2-1; V gene: TRBV28; clone size: -; CDR3 protein: CASSSSLRPYPVQFF; CDR3 DNA: TGTGCCAGCAGTTCATCCCTCCGGCCCTACCCGGTCCAGTTCTTC
D gene: TRBD1; J gene: TRBJ2-5; V gene: TRBV28; clone size: -; CDR3 protein: CASSQTGDLETQYF; CDR3 DNA: TGTGCCAGCAGCCAGACAGGGGATCTCGAGACCCAGTACTTC
D gene: -; J gene: TRBJ2-5; V gene: TRBV7-2; clone size: -; CDR3 protein: CASSGASVRGNEQYF; CDR3 DNA: TGTGCCAGCAGCGGGGCTAGTGTACGGGGCAATGAGCAGTACTTC
D gene: -; J gene: TRBJ2-5; V gene: TRBV2; clone size: -; CDR3 protein: CASSVFRETQYF; CDR3 DNA: TGTGCCAGCAGTGTATTCCGCGAGACCCAGTACTTC
D gene: TRBD1; J gene: TRBJ2-7; V gene: TRBV3-1; clone size: -; CDR3 protein: CASSYGQALEQYF; CDR3 DNA: TGTGCCAGCAGTTACGGACAGGCTCTCGAGCAGTACTTC